The clone carrying this TCR beta chain came up a few times. This sample stems from a study of T cell repertoires in cytomegalovirus infection. One entry per CDR3 protein results from TCRdb running MiXCR on the reads. The sample holds approximately 550,000 distinct CDR3 sequences, about 17% seen once. Germline V gene sequence: CDR1 SGHRS, CDR2 YFSETQ. CDR3 length: 16 residues. The V end was cut by 1 base, the J end by 3 bases, with 16 bases between. Sequencing was performed on CD8+ T cells from PBMCs. The rearrangement joins TRBV5-1 to TRBJ1-1, with D unclear. The origin of this receptor is a human donor in good health (CMV status not recorded). Some clones in this sample may be carry-over from other donors' samples. The chain's CDR3 is CASSLFSPDRDTEAFF. The CDR3 bases are TGCGCCAGCAGCTTGTTTTCTCCAGATCGGGACACTGAAGCTTTCTTT. The full variable domain, its missing parts supplied by reference TRBV5-1 and TRBJ1-1, is KAGVTQTPRYLIKTRGQQVTLSCSPISGHRSVSWYQQTPGQGLQFLFEYFSETQRNKGNFPGRFSGRQFSNSRSEMNVSTLELGDSALYLCASSLFSPDRDTEAFFGQGTRLTVV.